The 4 T cell receptor beta chains below were found in one sample sequenced in a study of T cell changes during pregnancy in multiple sclerosis. TCRdb's table, derived via immunoSEQ multiplex PCR, lists solely in-frame clones and lacks some. The sample lists about 50,000 clones, 85% to 95% occurring once. The source was CD4+ T cells from peripheral blood mononuclear cells, collected in the third trimester of pregnancy. The origin of the receptors is a female donor with multiple sclerosis, enrolled in a pregnancy study.

The chain is built from TRBV6-6 and TRBJ1-1, with a possible D match to TRBD1 (6 bases). This CDR3 contains 14 residues. Germline loops: CDR1 MNHNY, CDR2 SVGAGI (reference sequence). Trimming pared 6 bases from V and 0 bases from J, leaving 11 bases between. The CDR3, as DNA: TGTGCCAGCAGGACACAGGGATTGAACACTGAAGCTTTCTTT. This codes for CASRTQGLNTEAFF.

This clone occurred once. The chain carries TRBV6-6 and TRBJ1-1; D is unresolved. This CDR3 is built from 13 residues. Germline V CDR1 and CDR2: MNHNY, SVGAGI (reference sequence). The V gene lost 5 bases and the J gene lost 6 bases, with 13 bases spanning the gap. CDR3 region: CASSLTSPAEAFF. The DNA for the CDR3 is TGTGCCAGCAGTCTAACCTCTCCCGCTGAAGCTTTCTTT.

The CDR3 nucleotides are TGTGCCAGCAGCCAAGCCACGCGGCGCGTGGATACGCAGTATTTT. Translating gives CASSQATRRVDTQYF. This chain connects TRBV4-2 to TRBJ2-3; D ambiguous. CDR1 is LGHNA, CDR2 YNFKEQ, per germline. This CDR3 comprises 15 residues. The V gene lost 1 base and the J gene lost 6 bases, with 14 bases spanning the gap.

This chain links TRBV6-5 with TRBJ1-2, with D possibly TRBD1 on 6 matching bases. Trimming took 6 bases from V and 8 from J, leaving 13 bases between them. Germline CDR1 reads MNHEY; CDR2 reads SVGAGI. There are 12 residues in the CDR3. The CDR3 nucleotides read TGTGCCAGCAGCCTCAGGGGATCAGGCTACACCTTC. This sequence encodes CASSLRGSGYTF.